The entry below describes one T cell receptor (beta chain). Its antigen remains unknown. This PCR relied on a set of 60 Vbeta primers and 13 Jbeta primers. Measured with immunoSEQ multiplex PCR; TCRdb has only the in-frame clones, and not every one. Altogether fewer than 65,000 clones are present, around four fifths being singletons, with the ten largest covering roughly 1.4%. The data belong to a study of cytomegalovirus exposure and HLA in healthy donors. Looking at the study overall: Earlier, 90 million to 140 million unique TCR beta sequences were recovered from about 200 million T cells by an analysis. Study outcomes and limitations: A prior analysis recorded that most TCR beta V segments were productive about 87% or about 30% of the time.

Though nominally healthy at sampling, donors likely had unrecorded immune exposures. The V gene lost 7 bases and the J gene lost 0 bases, with 16 bases spanning the gap. From germline, CDR1 is ENHRY and CDR2 SYGVKD. The CDR3 has 16 amino acids. The receptor was derived from a man aged 25-45 years in good health and CMV-seronegative. Sequencing used PBMCs. The chain is built from TRBV10-3 and TRBJ1-5; weak D call: TRBD1 (5 bases). CDR3: CAIIRRGGDSNQPQHF. The CDR3 nucleotides read TGTGCCATCATCCGACGCGGGGGGGATAGCAATCAGCCCCAGCATTTT.